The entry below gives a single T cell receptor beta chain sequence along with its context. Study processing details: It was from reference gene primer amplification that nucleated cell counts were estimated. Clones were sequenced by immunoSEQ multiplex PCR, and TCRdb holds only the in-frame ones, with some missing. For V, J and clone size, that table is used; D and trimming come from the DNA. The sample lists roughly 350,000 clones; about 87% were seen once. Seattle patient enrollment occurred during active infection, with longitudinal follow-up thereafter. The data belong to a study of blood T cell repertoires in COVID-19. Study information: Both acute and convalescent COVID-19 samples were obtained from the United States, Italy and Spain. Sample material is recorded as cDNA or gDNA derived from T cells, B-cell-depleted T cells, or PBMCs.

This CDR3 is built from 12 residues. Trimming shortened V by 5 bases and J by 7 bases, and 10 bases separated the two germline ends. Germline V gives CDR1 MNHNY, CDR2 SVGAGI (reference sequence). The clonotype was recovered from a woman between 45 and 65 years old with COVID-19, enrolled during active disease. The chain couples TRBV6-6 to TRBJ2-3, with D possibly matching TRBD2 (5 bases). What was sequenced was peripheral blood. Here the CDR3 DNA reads TGTGCCAGCAGTGACCCGGGGTATACGCAGTATTTT. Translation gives CASSDPGYTQYF.